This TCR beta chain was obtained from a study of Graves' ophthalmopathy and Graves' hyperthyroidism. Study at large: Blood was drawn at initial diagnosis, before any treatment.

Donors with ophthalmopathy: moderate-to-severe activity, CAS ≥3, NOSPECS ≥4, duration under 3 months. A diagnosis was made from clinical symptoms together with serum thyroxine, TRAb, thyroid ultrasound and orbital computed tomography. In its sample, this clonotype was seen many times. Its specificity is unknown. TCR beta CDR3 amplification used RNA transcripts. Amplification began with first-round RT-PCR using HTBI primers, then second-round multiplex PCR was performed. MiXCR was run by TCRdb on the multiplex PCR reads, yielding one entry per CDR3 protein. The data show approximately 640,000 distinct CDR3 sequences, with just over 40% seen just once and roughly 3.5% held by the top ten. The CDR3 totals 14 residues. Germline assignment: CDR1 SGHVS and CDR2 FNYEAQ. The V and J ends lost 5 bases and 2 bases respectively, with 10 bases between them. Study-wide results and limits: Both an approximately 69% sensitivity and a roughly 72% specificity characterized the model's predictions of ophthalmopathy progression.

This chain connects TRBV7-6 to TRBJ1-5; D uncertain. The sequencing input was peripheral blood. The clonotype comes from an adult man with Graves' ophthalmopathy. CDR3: CASSRPEGNQPQHF. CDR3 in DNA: TGTGCCAGCAGCCGGCCTGAGGGCAATCAGCCCCAGCATTTT.